The entry below describes one T cell receptor beta chain. This clonotype was seen more than once but under ten times. Its antigen target is currently unknown. A read error may produce the germline difference seen at one junction end. The entry originates in a study of patients and donors after allogeneic stem cell transplantation (dated by TCRdb to 2020 to 2021). Libraries were prepared through RT-PCR. TCRdb shows the sequencer as NextSeq 550. Through fastp at Q25 and MiXCR, TCRdb rebuilt clones from the public reads, retaining in-frame beta chains. Entries that share a CDR3 protein sequence are merged under the most common genes and DNA. The sample has about a million distinct CDR3 sequences on record, under 20% of them singletons. Roughly 6% of the sample goes to the ten largest clones. As encoded in the germline V gene, CDR1 is SGHTA while CDR2 is FQGTGA. The CDR3 goes from the cysteine to the phenylalanine over 13 residues. The kept DNA is CDR3 alone, 39 bases in frame from the first base.

The TCR was taken from a human donor who was either an allogeneic HSCT recipient or a stem cell or donor lymphocyte infusion donor (not recorded which). It is not recorded whose cells these are; they may come from a transplant donor. The sequence links TRBV7-3 to TRBJ2-2; the central 7 bases match TRBD2. The sequenced sample was blood, either unsorted or a sorted T cell fraction (not recorded which). The CDR3 reads as follows: CASSLIIRGGLFF. The DNA is as follows: TGTGCCAGCAGCTTAATAATTCGCGGGGGGCTGTTTTTT. The full variable domain, completed from the reference TRBV7-3 and TRBJ2-2 proteins outside the CDR3, reads GAGVSQTPSNKVTEKGKYVELRCDPISGHTALYWYRQSLGQGPEFLIYFQGTGAADDSGLPNDRFFAVRPEGSVSTLKIQRTERGDSAVYLCASSLIIRGGLFFGEGSRLTVL.